This T cell receptor (beta chain) was obtained from a study of blood T cell repertoires in COVID-19. Turning to the study itself: Spain, Italy and the United States supplied samples that represented acute and convalescent COVID-19.

Profiled with immunoSEQ multiplex PCR; TCRdb holds only in-frame clones, not every one. The sample records more than 250,000 clones, around 87% being singletons. This CDR3 is 14 amino acids long. CDR1 and CDR2 (germline): MNHEY, SVGAGI. V lost 2 bases and J lost 11, with 18 bases in between. This chain joins TRBV6-5 and TRBJ1-1; tentative D call: TRBD1 (6 bases). Sequencing was carried out using peripheral blood. This sequence was found in a man between 50 and 59 years old with active or convalescent COVID-19. CDR3 nucleotides: TGTGCCAGCAGTTACGGGACGGCAGGGGTGAAGGCTTTCTTT. It translates to CASSYGTAGVKAFF.